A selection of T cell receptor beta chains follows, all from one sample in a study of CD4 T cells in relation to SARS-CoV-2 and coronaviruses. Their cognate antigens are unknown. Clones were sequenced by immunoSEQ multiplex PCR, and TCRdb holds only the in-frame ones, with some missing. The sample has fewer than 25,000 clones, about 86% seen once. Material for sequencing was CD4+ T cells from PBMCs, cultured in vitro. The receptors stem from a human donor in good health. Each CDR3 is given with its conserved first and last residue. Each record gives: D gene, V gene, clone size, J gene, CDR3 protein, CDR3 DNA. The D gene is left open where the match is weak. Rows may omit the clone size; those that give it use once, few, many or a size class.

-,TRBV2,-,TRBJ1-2,CASRGAQGAYGYTF,TGTGCCAGCCGAGGAGCTCAGGGAGCCTATGGCTACACCTTC
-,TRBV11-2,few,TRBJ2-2,CASSTHLTGELFF,TGTGCCAGCAGCACCCACTTAACCGGGGAGCTGTTTTTT
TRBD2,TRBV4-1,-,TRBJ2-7,CASSRTLAGVTYEQYF,TGCGCCAGCAGCCGGACTCTAGCGGGCGTGACCTACGAGCAGTACTTC
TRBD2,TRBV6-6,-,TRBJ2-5,CASRPGSGGFKETQYF,TGTGCCAGCCGGCCAGGTAGCGGGGGGTTTAAAGAGACCCAGTACTTC
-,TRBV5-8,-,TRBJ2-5,CASSFRQVETQYF,TGTGCCAGCAGCTTCCGCCAGGTAGAGACCCAGTACTTC
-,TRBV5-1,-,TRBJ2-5,CASSSSSASETQYF,TGCGCCAGCAGCTCCTCCTCTGCGAGCGAGACCCAGTACTTC
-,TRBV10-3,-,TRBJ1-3,CAISESREGGNTIYF,TGTGCCATCAGTGAGTCCCGCGAAGGTGGAAACACCATATATTTT
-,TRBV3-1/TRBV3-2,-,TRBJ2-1,CASSQDDRGAYNEQFF,TGTGCCAGCAGCCAAGACGATAGGGGGGCTTACAATGAGCAGTTCTTC
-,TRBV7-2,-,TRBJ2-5,CASSGQTGEEETQYF,TGTGCCAGCAGCGGGCAAACAGGGGAGGAAGAGACCCAGTACTTC
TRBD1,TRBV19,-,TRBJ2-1,CASKSGTGGRAYLFF,TGTGCCAGCAAATCAGGGACAGGGGGACGTGCATACCTGTTCTTC
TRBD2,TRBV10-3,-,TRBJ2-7,CAISWTSTYEQYF,TGTGCCATCAGTTGGACTAGTACCTACGAGCAGTACTTC
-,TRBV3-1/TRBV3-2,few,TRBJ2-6,CASSQRVSGANVLTF,TGTGCCAGCAGCCAAAGGGTGTCTGGGGCCAACGTCCTGACTTTC
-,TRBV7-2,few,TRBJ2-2,CASSPGGNANTGELFF,TGTGCCAGCAGCCCCGGTGGGAATGCGAACACCGGGGAGCTGTTTTTT
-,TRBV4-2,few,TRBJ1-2,CASSQDPGRGYTF,TGTGCCAGCAGCCAAGACCCGGGGCGCGGCTACACCTTC
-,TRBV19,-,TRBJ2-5,CASSQGTLNGETQYF,TGTGCCAGTAGTCAAGGGACCCTAAATGGAGAGACCCAGTACTTC